This T cell receptor beta chain was documented in a study of cytomegalovirus exposure and HLA in healthy donors. In the study overall: The 110 or so validation repertoires used a platform that matched the one used for the 500 to 700 first-cohort repertoires, as a later analysis reported. Findings and limits, study-wide: Most TCR sequences proved rare, with some public TCRs found in many donors. Reports described diagnosis of cytomegalovirus status by the classifier as highly specific and sensitive. The finding came from a later analysis; first-cohort TCR clusters tended to co-occur in the 130 or so validation repertoires.

For this clone: Its antigen is as yet unknown.

Germline loops: CDR1 SGDLS, CDR2 YYNGEE. The CDR3 runs to 14 residues. Between the trimmed V and J ends, which lost 0 bases and 3 bases, there was a span of 10 bases. Only in-frame clones appear in the TCRdb table, and some are missing; sequencing was by immunoSEQ multiplex PCR. The sample yields 180,000 or so clones, around nine tenths seen once. The sample was PBMCs. The chain recombines TRBV9 with TRBJ2-7; D possibly corresponds to TRBD2 (5 bases). The receptor was derived from a man between 25 and 39 years old in good health and CMV-seropositive. The CDR3 nucleotides are TGTGCCAGCAGCGTAGGGCAGACTAACTACGAGCAGTACTTC. Protein product: CASSVGQTNYEQYF.